The clone carrying this TCR beta chain turned up a few times. The data originate from a study of T-cell reconstitution after alpha-beta-depleted transplantation in children. Per the germline V gene, CDR1 is MGHRA and CDR2 is YSYEKL. V was pared by 3 bases and J by 0 bases, with 2 bases of the junction left unmatched. The CDR3 has 16 residues. Unique molecular identifiers tagged the TCRbeta library. TCRdb re-called the PCR reads with MiXCR, one entry per CDR3 protein. The data contain about 640,000 distinct CDR3 sequences, 16% of them singletons. The receptor was isolated from a human donor who donated a stem cell graft to a child with acute myeloid leukemia. The chain carries TRBV4-1 and TRBJ1-5, with 10 bases matching TRBD1. Material: PBMCs from the stem cell graft donor, obtained from the stem cell graft. For the CDR3, the DNA is TGCGCCAGCAGCCAGGGACAGGGGAATAGCAATCAGCCCCAGCATTTT. This translates into CASSQGQGNSNQPQHF.